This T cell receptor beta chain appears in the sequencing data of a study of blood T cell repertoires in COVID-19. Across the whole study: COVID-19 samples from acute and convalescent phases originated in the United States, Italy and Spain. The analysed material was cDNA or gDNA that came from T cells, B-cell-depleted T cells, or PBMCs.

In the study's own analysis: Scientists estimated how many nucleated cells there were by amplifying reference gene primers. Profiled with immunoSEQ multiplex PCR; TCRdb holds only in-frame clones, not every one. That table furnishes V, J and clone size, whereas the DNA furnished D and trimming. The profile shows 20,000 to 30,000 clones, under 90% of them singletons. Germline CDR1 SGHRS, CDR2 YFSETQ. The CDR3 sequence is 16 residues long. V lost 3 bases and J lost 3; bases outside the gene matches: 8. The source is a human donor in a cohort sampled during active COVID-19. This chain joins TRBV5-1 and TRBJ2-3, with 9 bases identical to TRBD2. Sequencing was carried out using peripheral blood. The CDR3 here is CASSSLRGGATDTQYF. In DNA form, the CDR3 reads TGCGCCAGCAGCTCCCTCCGCGGGGGGGCGACAGATACGCAGTATTTT.